This TCR beta chain is from a study of shared clonotypes between healthy human individuals. The overall study: A donor's plate count was three for CD4 naive and three for CD4 memory; CD8 naive had two and CD8 memory one.

On this clone itself: Antigen unknown.

Whole-study results and caveats: Among four donors, approximately 5% of naive CD4 clonotypes were found in common. Clonotypes which were not shared had lower generation probabilities than clonotypes that all four donors shared.

Sorted-subset replicate PCR reactions contained approximately 190 ng DNA, corresponding to approximately 30,000 T cell genomes. Sequenced by immunoSEQ multiplex PCR; TCRdb stores in-frame clones only, minus some. The table shows about 2 million clones, with roughly 94% occurring only once. Naive CD8 cells lacked CD45RO, underwent positive selection for CCR7 and left out terminally differentiated effector memory CD45RA+ cells. The sequencing input was naive CD8+ T cells sorted from blood. This TCR came from a man in his late teens or twenties in good health.

CDR3 bases: TGTGCCAGCAGCCAAGTAGGGCAGGGAGATCAGCCCCAGCATTTT. Encoded protein: CASSQVGQGDQPQHF. The genes are TRBV4-2 and TRBJ1-5; TRBD1 is a possible D gene (5 bases). The CDR3 consists of 15 residues. Germline loops: CDR1 LGHNA, CDR2 YNFKEQ. The V end lost 1 base, the J end lost 5 bases, and 12 bases lay between the germline ends.